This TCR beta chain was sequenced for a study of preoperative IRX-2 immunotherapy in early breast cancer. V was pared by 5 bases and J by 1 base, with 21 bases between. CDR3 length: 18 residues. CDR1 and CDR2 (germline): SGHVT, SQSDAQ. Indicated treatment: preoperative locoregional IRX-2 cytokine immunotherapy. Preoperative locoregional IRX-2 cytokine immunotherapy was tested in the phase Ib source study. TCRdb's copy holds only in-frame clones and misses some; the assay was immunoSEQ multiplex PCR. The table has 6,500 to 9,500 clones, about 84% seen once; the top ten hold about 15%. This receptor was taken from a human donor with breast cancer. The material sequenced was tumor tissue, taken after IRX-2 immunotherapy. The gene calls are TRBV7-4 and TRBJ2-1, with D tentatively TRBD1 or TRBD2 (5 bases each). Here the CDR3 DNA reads TGTGCCAGCAGCCCGCTCACCTCTGAGGGGAGATCCTACAATGAGCAGTTCTTC. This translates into CASSPLTSEGRSYNEQFF. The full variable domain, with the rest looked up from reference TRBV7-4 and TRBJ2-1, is GAGVSQSPRYKVAKRGRDVALRCDSISGHVTLYWYRQTLGQGSEVLTYSQSDAQRDKSGRPSGRFSAERPERSVSTLKIQRTEQGDSAVYLCASSPLTSEGRSYNEQFFGPGTRLTVL.